This record concerns one TCR beta chain sequence. No antigen is known for it. The assay was immunoSEQ multiplex PCR, and TCRdb's table has in-frame clones only and misses some. The sample carries more than 250,000 clones, roughly 87% recorded once. Germline CDR1 reads SQVTM; CDR2 reads ANQGSEA. V was shortened by 4 bases and J by 0 bases, with 9 bases between the two germline ends. The CDR3 contains 13 residues. The data were obtained in a study of cytomegalovirus exposure and HLA in healthy donors. Study-wide context: The 110 or so validation repertoires used the same platform as the 650 to 750 first-cohort repertoires, a later analysis reported. Study-wide results and limits: The authors confirmed in vitro that a few CMV-associated chains were specific for CMV antigens.

This TCR came from a woman in her 30s in good health and CMV-seronegative. The chain couples TRBV29-1 to TRBJ1-1; D unclear. The specimen sequenced was PBMCs. The CDR3 spells CSVGGRMNTEAFF. In nucleotides, the CDR3 is TGCAGCGTTGGCGGGCGAATGAACACTGAAGCTTTCTTT.